A selection of T cell receptor beta chains follows, all from one sample in a study of blood T cell repertoires in COVID-19. Clones were sequenced by immunoSEQ multiplex PCR, and TCRdb holds only the in-frame ones, with some missing. Counted here are roughly 260,000 clones, roughly 87% occurring once; the ten biggest clones make up over 6%. Sequencing was carried out using PBMCs or T cells enriched from blood (not recorded which). The receptors here all came from a woman in her thirties with acute COVID-19. Both conserved end residues are part of each CDR3. A D gene is named only where the DNA matches it firmly. A row's size may be missing; if present it is once, few, many or a size class.

d_gene	v_gene	j_gene	abundance	CDR3nt	CDR3aa
TRBD1	TRBV5-1	TRBJ1-1	NA	TGCGCCAGCAGTTTAGAACAGGGGGCAGGAGCTTTCTTT	CASSLEQGAGAFF
TRBD2	TRBV13	TRBJ2-1	NA	TGTGCCAGCAGCTTGAGGCTAGCGGCCTACAATGAGCAGTTCTTC	CASSLRLAAYNEQFF
TRBD2	TRBV2	TRBJ2-7	NA	TGTGGCAGCGGGAGAGAACAGCGTTCGGAGCAGTACTTC	CGSGREQRSEQYF
TRBD2	TRBV11-3	TRBJ2-7	NA	TGTGCCAGCAGCCCCGGACTAGCGGGAGGCGAGCAGTACTTC	CASSPGLAGGEQYF
TRBD1	TRBV6-2/TRBV6-3	TRBJ1-2	NA	TGTGCCAGCAGTTACGGGCAGGGGGCGTTGGATGGCTACACCTTC	CASSYGQGALDGYTF
NA	TRBV7-3	TRBJ2-2	NA	TGTGCCAGCAGAACCCGGAGGGACACCGGGGAGCTGTTTTTT	CASRTRRDTGELFF
NA	TRBV13	TRBJ2-3	NA	TGTGCCAGCAGCTCAACAGGCAGACTGGTAGATACGCAGTATTTT	CASSSTGRLVDTQYF
NA	TRBV5-4	TRBJ2-7	NA	TGTGCCAGCAGCTTGCGCCCCCGGGGTACTGAATACGAGCAGTACTTC	CASSLRPRGTEYEQYF
TRBD1	TRBV2	TRBJ1-1	NA	TGTGCCAGCGGGACAGGGCGCCGGAACACTGAAGCTTTCTTT	CASGTGRRNTEAFF
TRBD2	TRBV7-2	TRBJ2-3	NA	TGTGCCAGCAGCTTAGGGACTAGAGGGACAGATACGCAGTATTTT	CASSLGTRGTDTQYF
NA	TRBV2	TRBJ1-5	NA	TGTGCCAGCAGAGACAGCTACAATCAGCCCCAGCATTTT	CASRDSYNQPQHF
NA	TRBV21-1	TRBJ1-1	NA	TGTGCCAGCAGCAATAGTCTCTGGCGGGGCACTGAAGCTTTCTTT	CASSNSLWRGTEAFF
NA	TRBV4-2	TRBJ2-1	NA	TGTGCCAGCAGCCAAGATAAGAGTCCAGGGCTGAACTACAATGAGCAGTTCTTC	CASSQDKSPGLNYNEQFF
NA	TRBV6-2/TRBV6-3	TRBJ2-1	once	TGTGCCAGCAGACCTGACTCCAGCTCCTACAATGAGCAGTTCTTC	CASRPDSSSYNEQFF
TRBD1	TRBV19	TRBJ1-2	NA	TGTGCCAGTAGTCTTGGACAGGGTGATAACTATGGCTACACCTTC	CASSLGQGDNYGYTF
TRBD1	TRBV19	TRBJ1-2	NA	TGTGCCGTGTACAGGGGGCTAGATGGCTACACCTTC	CAVYRGLDGYTF
NA	TRBV28	TRBJ2-7	NA	TGTGCCAGCAGGCGCCCGACTAGCTACGAGCAGTACTTC	CASRRPTSYEQYF
TRBD2	TRBV29-1	TRBJ2-3	NA	TGCAGCGGTAGCGGGGGCCTTAGCACAGATACGCAGTATTTT	CSGSGGLSTDTQYF
NA	TRBV24-1	TRBJ1-2	NA	TGTGCCACCAGCCAGGGGTATGGCTACACCTTC	CATSQGYGYTF
TRBD1	TRBV7-3	TRBJ2-5	once	TGTGCCAGCAGCCGACAGGGGGAAGCCCAGTACTTC	CASSRQGEAQYF
TRBD1	TRBV2	TRBJ2-7	NA	TGTGCCAGCAGGCCCTTCGGGACAGGGTACGAGCAGTACTTC	CASRPFGTGYEQYF
TRBD1	TRBV7-2	TRBJ1-1	NA	TGTGCCAGCAGCTTAGTTCTGGGACAGGGCACTGAAGCTTTCTTT	CASSLVLGQGTEAFF
NA	TRBV7-2	TRBJ1-4	NA	TGTGCCAGCAGCTTTCAGGCGACAGCAACTAATGAAAAACTGTTTTTT	CASSFQATATNEKLFF
TRBD1	TRBV2	TRBJ1-2	NA	TGTGCCAGCCGCTGGGACAGTTTATATGGCTACACCTTC	CASRWDSLYGYTF
NA	TRBV7-2	TRBJ2-7	NA	TGTGCCAGCAGCTTAGATTCCGGGAGAGGCTCCTACGAGCAGTACTTC	CASSLDSGRGSYEQYF
TRBD2	TRBV6-1	TRBJ2-3	NA	TGTGCCAGCAGTGAAGCCGAGGGGACTAGCAGAAACACAGATACGCAGTATTTT	CASSEAEGTSRNTDTQYF
NA	TRBV5-5	TRBJ1-1	once	TGTGCCACCGATAAGGGGATAGGGTACACTGAAGCTTTCTTT	CATDKGIGYTEAFF
NA	TRBV19	TRBJ2-3	NA	TGTGCCTGCACGGAGGGCATGGGGAGCCGCACAGATACGCAGTATTTT	CACTEGMGSRTDTQYF
TRBD1	TRBV3-1/TRBV3-2	TRBJ1-2	once	TGTGCCAGCAGCCAAGAAAGTTGGACAGGGGGTCGTGGCTACACCTTC	CASSQESWTGGRGYTF